This TCR beta chain appears in the sequencing data of a study of blood T cells in healthy people across ages. The authors ran a second PCR of about 6 to 11 cycles using a sample-barcoded 5' primer and a J-beta primer mix. TCRdb ran MiXCR on the 5' RACE reads and lists one entry per CDR3 protein. This sample has about 1 million distinct CDR3 sequences, with over 35% found just once. Germline CDR1 reads SGDLS; CDR2 reads YYNGEE. CDR3 length: 12 residues. The V and J ends lost 3 bases and 9 bases respectively, with 10 bases between them. The chain carries TRBV9 and TRBJ2-1, with D possibly being TRBD2 (5 bases). The source material was blood. The sequence derives from an older woman in good health. DNA of the CDR3: TGTGCCAGCAGCGCCCCGAGCGGTGAGCAGTTCTTC. It is translated as CASSAPSGEQFF.